The next 21 T cell receptor beta chains were all read from a single sample in a study of blood T cells in healthy people across ages. Using a J-beta primer mix together with a sample-barcoded 5' primer, a second PCR was run for about 6 to 11 cycles. In TCRdb, the 5' RACE reads were re-called with MiXCR into one record per CDR3 protein. The table lists more than 750,000 distinct CDR3 sequences, 29% of them singletons. Another study also made use of these data, one on T cells of mothers and their children.

The sample was blood. Receptors originate from a woman between 35 and 50 years old in good health.

The chain has TRBV6-2 or TRBV6-3 and TRBJ2-7; the match to TRBD1 covers 7 bases. Germline V CDR1 and CDR2: MNHEY, SVGEGT. V was clipped by 6 bases and J by 2 bases; unmatched bases: 13. This CDR3 has 16 residues. CDR3 residues: CASRTTPGQEAYEQYF. CDR3 bases: TGTGCCAGCAGGACGACTCCCGGACAGGAGGCCTACGAGCAGTACTTC.

This clonotype was found many times. The J gene is TRBJ1-1, the V gene TRBV6-2 or TRBV6-3; D gene uncertain. This CDR3 has 15 residues. Per the germline V gene, CDR1 is MNHEY and CDR2 is SVGEGT. Between the trimmed V and J ends, which lost 4 bases and 6 bases, there was a span of 18 bases. The CDR3 DNA sequence: TGTGCCAGCAGTTCAGCAGGAGGCGGTTCGGCTGAAGCTTTCTTT. Protein product: CASSSAGGGSAEAFF.

There are a few counts of this clonotype. The gene calls are TRBV24-1 and TRBJ2-4, with D perhaps matching TRBD1 (6 bases). The ends were cut back, 5 bases at V and 0 bases at J, with 13 bases in the middle. The CDR3 loop spans 16 amino acids. Germline V CDR1 and CDR2: KGHDR, SFDVKD. The CDR3 is CATSVLEGQAKNIQYF. The CDR3 DNA follows: TGTGCCACCAGTGTTTTAGAGGGACAAGCCAAAAACATTCAGTACTTC.

This chain uses TRBV20-1 with TRBJ1-5; no clear D gene. The CDR3 is made up of 14 amino acids. V was trimmed by 6 bases and J by 0 bases, leaving 12 bases between them. The germline CDR1 and CDR2 sequences are DFQATT and SNEGSKA (reference sequence). This CDR3 reads CSADSGYSNQPQHF. DNA for the CDR3: TGCAGTGCCGATTCCGGTTATAGCAATCAGCCCCAGCATTTT.

To note about this clonotype: A read error may be the cause here, since a much bigger clone is one base away. The V gene is TRBV9, the J gene TRBJ2-1; tentative D call: TRBD1 (6 bases). Germline CDR1 and CDR2: SGDLS and YYNGEE. The CDR3 runs 15 residues. CDR3 in DNA: TGTGCCAGCAGCACATCCGGGACATCCAACAATGAGCGGTTCTTC. Translation: CASSTSGTSNNERFF.

CDR3 protein: CSARDHRQGASTDTQYF. CDR3 nucleotides: TGCAGTGCTAGAGATCACCGACAGGGAGCGTCGACAGATACGCAGTATTTT. This rearrangement joins TRBV20-1 to TRBJ2-3; 7 nucleotides match TRBD1. The CDR3 is 17 residues long. After removal of 0 bases from V and 3 bases from J, the junction contained 12 bases not matched to a gene. The V gene's germline CDR1 is DFQATT and CDR2 SNEGSKA (reference sequence).

The V gene is TRBV20-1, the J gene TRBJ2-1; TRBD2 matches at 8 bases. In germline, CDR1 is DFQATT, CDR2 SNEGSKA (reference sequence). The junction had 7 bases not matched to a gene; V was cut back by 5 bases and J by 7 bases. The CDR3 has 13 residues. CDR3 in DNA: TGCAGTGCTCCGCCAGCGGGGGAGAATGAGCAGTTCTTC. Its translation: CSAPPAGENEQFF.

The chain uses TRBV14 and TRBJ2-7; D is possibly TRBD1 or TRBD2 (6 bases each). V lost 3 bases to trimming and J lost 2 bases, with 8 bases between them. This CDR3 spans 13 amino acids. Germline CDR1 and CDR2: SGHDN and FVKESK. The CDR3 nucleotides read TGTGCCAGCAGCCACCGGGGGCCCTACGAGCAGTACTTC. Translated: CASSHRGPYEQYF. Drawing the rest from reference TRBV14 and TRBJ2-7, the complete variable domain is EAGVTQFPSHSVIEKGQTVTLRCDPISGHDNLYWYRRVMGKEIKFLLHFVKESKQDESGMPNNRFLAERTGGTYSTLKVQPAELEDSGVYFCASSHRGPYEQYFGPGTRLTVT.

To note about this clonotype: Compared with germline, one end of the junction differs, possibly owing to a read error. The V gene is TRBV28, the J gene TRBJ1-2, with D maybe TRBD1 (5 bases). The CDR3 has 14 amino acids. From germline, CDR1 is MDHEN and CDR2 SYDVKM. The CDR3 region has the DNA TGTGCCAACAGTTTAAGGGTGGGGGTCAATGGCTACACCTTC. Translated, it gives CANSLRVGVNGYTF.

This clonotype was observed a few times. The V call is TRBV9, the J call TRBJ1-2; no clear D. V lost 6 bases and J lost 3, with 9 bases in between. Per the germline V gene, CDR1 is SGDLS and CDR2 is YYNGEE. CDR3 length equals 12 residues. CDR3 in amino acids: CASTAQDYGYTF. CDR3 DNA: TGTGCCAGCACCGCGCAGGACTATGGCTACACCTTC.

To note about this clonotype: At one end the junction does not follow the germline gene, possibly because of a read error. The V gene is TRBV27, the J gene TRBJ2-7; 10 nucleotides align to TRBD1. In germline, CDR1 is MNHEY, CDR2 SMNVEV (reference sequence). The CDR3 loop spans 13 amino acids. CDR3 bases: TGTGACAGCTCCGGGACAGGGGAAGGCGAGCAGTACTTC. Amino acid sequence: CDSSGTGEGEQYF.

This clonotype was observed a few times. This chain uses TRBV15 with TRBJ2-4, with D hard to call. The CDR3 runs 16 residues. The V end was cut by 1 base, the J end by 5 bases, with 15 bases between. Germline V lookup: CDR1 LNHNV, CDR2 YYDKDF (reference sequence). The CDR3 DNA sequence: TGTGCCACCAGCAGAGCTTCTTGGGCAGACGAAAACATTCAGTACTTC. The encoded protein is CATSRASWADENIQYF.

The rearrangement uses TRBV4-1 and TRBJ2-3, with 9 bases matching TRBD2. CDR3 length equals 15 residues. Germline V gives CDR1 MGHRA, CDR2 YSYEKL. Germline trimming cut 4 bases from V and 3 bases from J; bases unmatched to any gene: 5. The CDR3 DNA is TGCGCCAGCAGCCGCCTGGGACTAGCTACAGATACGCAGTATTTT. This translates into CASSRLGLATDTQYF.

This clonotype was counted at least ten times. CDR3 region: CASSSQGYGANVLTF. As DNA, the CDR3 is TGTGCCAGCAGTTCCCAGGGTTATGGGGCCAACGTCCTGACTTTC. This chain uses TRBV6-6 with TRBJ2-6, with D perhaps matching TRBD1 (5 bases). CDR1 is MNHNY, CDR2 SVGAGI, per germline (reference sequence). The CDR3 contains 15 residues. The V gene lost 4 bases and the J gene lost 3 bases, with 10 bases spanning the gap.

This clonotype was seen only a few times. This chain links TRBV6-6 with TRBJ2-7, with D possibly being TRBD1 (6 bases). The CDR3 contains 16 residues. The V gene lost 2 bases and the J gene lost 6 bases, with 20 bases spanning the gap. The germline CDR1 and CDR2 sequences are MNHNY and SVGAGI (reference sequence). CDR3 in DNA: TGTGCCAGCAGTTACGTTGTTGGGTCAACAGGGCGCGAGCAGTACTTC. This sequence encodes CASSYVVGSTGREQYF.

The CDR3 bases are TGCAGTGCTGAAGACATAGTGAACACTGAAGCTTTCTTT. Its translation is CSAEDIVNTEAFF. The chain combines TRBV20-1 with TRBJ1-1, with D uncertain. The V gene's germline CDR1 is DFQATT and CDR2 SNEGSKA (reference sequence). V lost 5 bases, J lost 0 bases, and 10 bases lay in between. CDR3 size: 13 residues.

This clonotype was seen repeatedly, ten times or more. The rearrangement links TRBV29-1 to TRBJ2-3, with D hard to call. This CDR3 has 14 amino acids. The germline V gene has CDR1 SQVTM and CDR2 ANQGSEA. Deletions cut 6 bases from V and 0 bases from J, with 13 bases between. The CDR3 nucleotides read TGCAGCGTAAAGGCCCGAGAAAGCACAGATACGCAGTATTTT. It is translated as CSVKARESTDTQYF.

This clonotype was seen more than once but under ten times. The V call is TRBV20-1, the J call TRBJ1-5; weak D call: TRBD1 (5 bases). There are 13 residues in the CDR3. Trimming pared 0 bases from V and 8 bases from J, leaving 11 bases between. Per germline, CDR1 DFQATT and CDR2 SNEGSKA (reference sequence). In nucleotides, the CDR3 is TGCAGTGCTAGAGAAAGTGGGGCGAAGCCCCAGCATTTT. This sequence encodes CSARESGAKPQHF.

This clonotype has a count of ten or more. This rearrangement joins TRBV12-3 or TRBV12-4 to TRBJ2-1, with 8 bases identical to TRBD1. The ends lost 6 bases at V and 6 bases at J; junction bases unmatched: 7. There are 14 residues in the CDR3. Here the CDR3 reads CASSRTGSGNEQFF. The CDR3 DNA sequence: TGTGCCAGCAGCCGGACAGGGAGCGGCAATGAGCAGTTCTTC.

This clonotype was seen ten or more times. V usage is TRBV28 and J usage is TRBJ2-5; D perhaps matches TRBD2 (5 bases). This CDR3 contains 13 residues. V gave up 2 bases and J gave up 7 bases, with 11 bases separating them. Germline assignment: CDR1 MDHEN and CDR2 SYDVKM. CDR3 nucleotide sequence: TGTGCCAGCAGTTTAGAGGGAACCAGGACCCAGTACTTC. It is translated as CASSLEGTRTQYF.

This clonotype was detected a few times. V and J are TRBV7-6 and TRBJ1-2; possible D gene TRBD1, 5 bases. Germline assignment: CDR1 SGHVS and CDR2 FNYEAQ. The CDR3 loop spans 16 amino acids. V was clipped by 0 bases and J by 8 bases, with 19 bases between them. The CDR3 spells CASSLAPVAQAEGYTF. The CDR3 bases are TGTGCCAGCAGCTTAGCACCGGTGGCACAGGCGGAGGGCTACACCTTC. Full variable domain (rest looked up from reference TRBV7-6 and TRBJ1-2): GAGVSQSPRYKVTKRGQDVALRCDPISGHVSLYWYRQALGQGPEFLTYFNYEAQQDKSGLPNDRFSAERPEGSISTLTIQRTEQRDSAMYRCASSLAPVAQAEGYTFGSGTRLTVV.